This record covers a single T cell receptor beta chain. The data were taken from a study of control samples from healthy donors and cancer patients. Using immunoSEQ multiplex PCR, the repertoire was profiled, and TCRdb retains in-frame clones only, with some absent. The sample has some 120,000 clones, about nine tenths seen once. The V segment lost 0 bases and the J segment 6 bases; nucleotides outside the gene matches: 8. Germline V gives CDR1 LGHDT, CDR2 YNNKEL (reference sequence). This CDR3 is built from 16 residues. The rearrangement links TRBV3-1 (or the pseudogene TRBV3-2) to TRBJ2-3; 8 positions agree with TRBD2. The source of this sequence is a middle-aged man in good health. The sequenced sample consisted of blood. In DNA form, the CDR3 reads TGTGCCAGCAGCCAAGATAAAATAGCGGGGTGGGATACGCAGTATTTT. This gives the protein CASSQDKIAGWDTQYF.